The 28 T cell receptor beta chains listed next were all sequenced from one sample in a study of identical twins. A single record per CDR3 protein comes from TCRdb applying MiXCR to the 5' RACE reads. This sample has a few hundred thousand distinct CDR3 sequences, with around an eighth found just once. The same sample was also studied in work on yellow fever vaccine responses in identical twins.

The specimen sequenced was CD4+ T cells sorted from blood. Receptors were obtained from a young woman in good health.

V gene TRBV3-1 combines with J gene TRBJ2-5, with unresolved D. The V and J ends lost 1 base and 1 base respectively, with 16 bases between them. The germline CDR1 and CDR2 sequences are LGHDT and YNNKEL (reference sequence). The CDR3 is 17 residues long. The CDR3: CASSQGQRQDGQETQYF. In DNA, the CDR3 is TGTGCCAGCAGCCAAGGTCAGAGGCAGGACGGCCAAGAGACCCAGTACTTC.

V usage is TRBV6-1 and J usage is TRBJ2-1; D is undetermined. CDR1 and CDR2 from the germline V gene are MNHNS and SASEGT. The V and J ends lost 11 bases and 3 bases respectively, with 17 bases between them. This CDR3 is 14 amino acids long. The CDR3 spells CASKPYRVYNEQFF. CDR3 DNA: TGTGCCTCTAAACCTTATCGAGTCTACAATGAGCAGTTCTTC.

The table lists this clonotype with a few counts. This chain joins TRBV29-1 and TRBJ1-1, with D hard to call. Trimming left V 4 bases short and J 0 bases short, with 3 bases between. This CDR3 has 11 amino acids. CDR1 is SQVTM and CDR2 is ANQGSEA in the germline V gene. For the CDR3, the DNA is TGCAGCGTTGTGTTGAACACTGAAGCTTTCTTT. Translated: CSVVLNTEAFF.

The rearrangement links TRBV6-1 to TRBJ2-4, with D perhaps matching TRBD1 (6 bases). The CDR3 extends over 21 amino acids. Looked up from germline, CDR1 is MNHNS and CDR2 is SASEGT. Trimming took 4 bases from V and 0 from J, leaving 28 bases between them. The CDR3 DNA reads as TGTGCCAGCAGTGGACCTGGGACATCATCGGACCGAGTCCTAGCCAAAAACATTCAGTACTTC. This codes for CASSGPGTSSDRVLAKNIQYF.

This clonotype appeared a few times. The chain is built from TRBV5-1 and TRBJ2-1, with TRBD1 identical over 10 bases. V was clipped by 3 bases and J by 6 bases; unmatched bases: 6. Germline V gene data show CDR1 as SGHRS and CDR2 as YFSETQ. The CDR3 loop spans 15 amino acids. Here the CDR3 DNA reads TGCGCCAGCAGCTCATCCGGGACAGGGGTCAATGAGCAGTTCTTC. This codes for CASSSSGTGVNEQFF.

V is TRBV7-9 and J is TRBJ1-1, with TRBD1 as a possible D gene (6 bases). The V end was cut by 7 bases, the J end by 1 base, with 19 bases between. Germline V gives CDR1 SEHNR, CDR2 FQNEAQ (reference sequence). This CDR3 has 16 amino acids. DNA of the CDR3: TGTGCCAGCATCCACTACAGGGATTTGTCGAACACTGAAGCTTTCTTT. Residues: CASIHYRDLSNTEAFF.

This clonotype was picked up a small number of times. The rearrangement joins TRBV15 to TRBJ2-7, with D possibly called TRBD1 or TRBD2 (5 bases each). The CDR3 has 19 residues. V was shortened by 0 bases and J by 6 bases, with 27 bases between the two germline ends. Germline V lookup: CDR1 LNHNV, CDR2 YYDKDF (reference sequence). The chain's CDR3 is CATSRELGNKGRQRGEQYF. CDR3 sequence (DNA): TGTGCCACCAGCAGAGAGCTCGGGAATAAGGGCCGACAGCGTGGCGAGCAGTACTTC.

This clonotype has just a few counts. The J gene is TRBJ2-1, the V gene TRBV27; 11 nucleotides align to TRBD2. The J segment lost 6 bases and the V segment lost 4 bases, leaving 11 bases of the junction unmatched. The CDR3 contains 17 residues. The germline V gene encodes CDR1 MNHEY and CDR2 SMNVEV (reference sequence). CDR3 DNA: TGTGCCAGCAGTTACCAGCTAGCGGGGGGCAGGGGCAATGAGCAGTTCTTC. Translated, it gives CASSYQLAGGRGNEQFF.

V usage is TRBV5-6 and J usage is TRBJ2-7, with TRBD2 identical over 10 bases. CDR3 length: 18 amino acids. CDR1 is SGHDT, CDR2 YYEEEE, per germline. V lost 4 bases and J lost 2; bases outside the gene matches: 15. The CDR3 nucleotides are TGTGCCAGCAGCGTACTAGCTTCTGGGCTAGCGGGAGCCTACGAGCAGTACTTC. Translation: CASSVLASGLAGAYEQYF. Full variable domain (rest looked up from reference TRBV5-6 and TRBJ2-7): DAGVTQSPTHLIKTRGQQVTLRCSPKSGHDTVSWYQQALGQGPQFIFQYYEEEERQRGNFPDRFSGHQFPNYSSELNVNALLLGDSALYLCASSVLASGLAGAYEQYFGPGTRLTVT.

This clonotype was seen a handful of times. This rearrangement joins TRBV10-1 to TRBJ2-1; no clear D gene. In germline, CDR1 is WNHNN, CDR2 SYGVQD (reference sequence). This CDR3 region has 12 residues. V dropped 4 bases and J dropped 12 bases, with 13 bases sitting between them. The CDR3 sequence is CASSATDIGQFF. DNA of the CDR3: TGCGCCAGCAGTGCGACGGATATTGGGCAGTTCTTC.

This rearrangement joins TRBV9 to TRBJ2-1; TRBD1 aligns across 8 bases. The CDR3 extends over 16 amino acids. Germline CDR1 SGDLS, CDR2 YYNGEE. The V gene end was trimmed by 5 bases and the J gene end by 10 bases; junction bases not matched to a gene: 17. The CDR3 here is CASSPKLPTGAEEQFF. CDR3 sequence (DNA): TGTGCCAGCAGTCCCAAATTACCGACAGGGGCGGAAGAGCAGTTCTTC.

The sample holds many counts of this clonotype. The chain recombines TRBV4-3 with TRBJ2-2; 9 bases match TRBD1. J was trimmed by 8 bases and V by 1 base; bases with no gene match: 8. The CDR3 is 16 residues long. Germline V gives CDR1 LGHNA, CDR2 YSLEER. This CDR3 reads CASSQGDRGIPGELFF. CDR3 in DNA: TGCGCCAGCAGCCAAGGTGACAGGGGGATTCCTGGGGAGCTGTTTTTT.

V usage is TRBV10-1 and J usage is TRBJ2-5, with TRBD1 matching 10 bases. From germline, CDR1 is WNHNN and CDR2 SYGVQD (reference sequence). V lost 5 bases and J lost 4; bases outside the gene matches: 7. This CDR3 contains 15 residues. The CDR3 DNA reads as TGCGCCAGCAGTTCCAATGACAGGGGGCGAGAGACCCAGTACTTC. It yields the protein CASSSNDRGRETQYF.

There are a few counts of this clonotype. The chain recombines TRBV11-2 with TRBJ2-7; D is perhaps TRBD1 (5 bases). The germline V gene has CDR1 SGHAT and CDR2 FQNNGV. This CDR3 contains 13 residues. Trimming cost V 1 base and J 5 bases, with 9 bases left between them. The CDR3 nucleotides read TGTGCCAGCAGCTTAGGGGGCTTGGACGAGCAGTACTTC. Its translation: CASSLGGLDEQYF.

This chain joins TRBV7-2 and TRBJ2-7; TRBD1 agrees at 8 bases. The CDR3 consists of 14 residues. Germline V gene data show CDR1 as SGHTA and CDR2 as FQGNSA. The trim removed 5 bases at V and 3 bases at J, leaving 6 bases unmatched. The CDR3 spells CASSTGQGLYEQYF. CDR3 DNA: TGTGCCAGCAGCACCGGACAGGGCCTCTACGAGCAGTACTTC.

There are many counts of this clonotype. This rearrangement joins TRBV25-1 to TRBJ2-7; 10 nucleotides match TRBD1. Germline CDR1 MGHDK, CDR2 SYGVNS. Trimming took 3 bases from V and 5 from J; bases not matched to a gene: 4. The CDR3 is 14 residues long. As DNA, the CDR3 is TGTGCCAGCAGTGATGACAGGGGGCCGAACGAGCAGTACTTC. It encodes CASSDDRGPNEQYF.

In its sample, this clonotype was seen a few times. The chain recombines TRBV25-1 with TRBJ2-6, with D unclear. V was cut by 1 base and J by 0 bases, with 13 bases left in between. The germline gives CDR1 MGHDK, CDR2 SYGVNS. The CDR3 spans 18 residues. The CDR3: CASSESRTRPSGANVLTF. As DNA, the CDR3 is TGTGCCAGCAGTGAATCTCGAACACGGCCCTCTGGGGCCAACGTCCTGACTTTC.

The chain uses TRBV7-9 and TRBJ2-7; 9 bases agree with TRBD2. V was pared by 0 bases and J by 2 bases, with 5 bases of the junction left unmatched. Germline V gives CDR1 SEHNR, CDR2 FQNEAQ (reference sequence). The CDR3 extends over 16 amino acids. CDR3 in DNA: TGTGCCAGCAGCTTAGCACCGCTAGCGGGACCCTACGAGCAGTACTTC. This encodes CASSLAPLAGPYEQYF.

This clonotype was counted ten times or more. The chain joins TRBV5-1 to TRBJ2-4; D might be TRBD1 or TRBD2, each matching 6 bases. CDR1 is SGHRS, CDR2 YFSETQ, per germline. The CDR3 extends over 17 amino acids. The V end lost 4 bases, the J end lost 1 base, and 18 bases lay between the germline ends. The CDR3 spells CASSPLMGGFAKNIQYF. The DNA of the CDR3 is TGCGCCAGCAGCCCTTTGATGGGGGGCTTTGCCAAAAACATTCAGTACTTC.

The rearrangement links TRBV18 to TRBJ2-3; 10 nucleotides match TRBD1. Germline lookup yields CDR1 KGHSH and CDR2 LQKENI. The CDR3 extends over 16 amino acids. V shed 6 bases, J shed 3 bases, and the junction held 9 bases outside the gene matches. The CDR3 sequence: CASSRTTGGRTDTQYF. The CDR3 DNA sequence: TGTGCCAGCTCTCGTACGACAGGGGGCAGGACAGATACGCAGTATTTT.

This clonotype was recorded a few times. This chain uses TRBV7-9 with TRBJ2-7; D unresolved. The CDR3 spans 13 residues. In germline, CDR1 is SEHNR, CDR2 FQNEAQ (reference sequence). Trimming took off 3 bases at V and 10 bases at J, with 16 bases between the two ends. CDR3 sequence: CASSFNPGRPQYF. The CDR3 DNA follows: TGTGCCAGCAGCTTCAACCCAGGAAGGCCTCAGTACTTC.

This clonotype was detected only a few times. This rearrangement joins TRBV20-1 to TRBJ2-7; 8 nucleotides line up with TRBD1. V lost 0 bases and J lost 2; bases outside the gene matches: 3. Germline V lookup: CDR1 DFQATT, CDR2 SNEGSKA (reference sequence). The CDR3 loop spans 14 amino acids. CDR3 region: CSARDDRGPYEQYF. DNA of the CDR3: TGCAGTGCTAGAGATGACAGGGGCCCCTACGAGCAGTACTTC.

The table lists this clonotype with a few counts. V is TRBV12-3 or TRBV12-4 and J is TRBJ1-6; D ambiguous. This CDR3 has 14 residues. The V and J ends lost 4 bases and 4 bases respectively, with 8 bases between them. CDR3 amino acids: CASSSRSYNSPLHF. CDR3 DNA: TGTGCCAGCAGTTCCCGGTCTTATAATTCACCCCTCCACTTT.

This clonotype was seen at least ten times. The chain uses TRBV4-3 and TRBJ1-1; D may be TRBD1 (5 bases). The germline V and J ends were trimmed by 5 bases and 7 bases, with 11 bases remaining between them. This CDR3 spans 12 amino acids. In germline, CDR1 is LGHNA, CDR2 YSLEER. The CDR3 loop reads CASSASGFEAFF. As DNA, the CDR3 is TGCGCCAGCAGCGCGTCAGGGTTTGAAGCTTTCTTT.

The J gene is TRBJ2-3, the V gene TRBV7-2; 7 positions match TRBD2. The CDR3 length is 16 residues. Germline V CDR1 and CDR2: SGHTA, FQGNSA. V lost 1 base, J lost 8 bases, and 12 bases stayed unmatched. CDR3 sequence reads: CASSLGRGGGGGTQYF. The CDR3 DNA reads as TGTGCCAGCAGCTTAGGACGGGGTGGGGGGGGAGGTACGCAGTATTTT.

This clonotype turned up a few times. DNA of the CDR3: TGTGCCAGCAGTTACGGTTCGCTAGCGGGGGTCACAGATACGCAGTATTTT. The encoded protein is CASSYGSLAGVTDTQYF. The rearrangement joins TRBV6-5 to TRBJ2-3; 10 bases line up with TRBD2. The CDR3 runs 17 residues. V lost 2 bases, J lost 2 bases, and 7 bases stayed unmatched. CDR1 MNHEY and CDR2 SVGAGI come from the germline V gene.

The chain uses TRBV6-6 and TRBJ2-7; unclear D gene. Trimming removed 6 bases from V and 5 bases from J, with 14 bases in between. Germline assignment: CDR1 MNHNY and CDR2 SVGAGI (reference sequence). The CDR3 is 13 residues long. The CDR3: CASSPQNGDEQYF. In DNA, the CDR3 is TGTGCCAGCAGCCCTCAAAATGGGGACGAGCAGTACTTC.

This clonotype was counted ten times or more. The chain combines TRBV9 with TRBJ2-2; D possibly corresponds to TRBD2 (7 bases). CDR1 and CDR2 from the germline V gene are SGDLS and YYNGEE. Trimming took 6 bases from V and 2 from J, leaving 14 bases between them. The CDR3 covers 15 residues. The CDR3 sequence is CASMGRGTNTGELFF. The DNA for the CDR3 is TGTGCCAGCATGGGGCGGGGGACAAACACCGGGGAGCTGTTTTTT.